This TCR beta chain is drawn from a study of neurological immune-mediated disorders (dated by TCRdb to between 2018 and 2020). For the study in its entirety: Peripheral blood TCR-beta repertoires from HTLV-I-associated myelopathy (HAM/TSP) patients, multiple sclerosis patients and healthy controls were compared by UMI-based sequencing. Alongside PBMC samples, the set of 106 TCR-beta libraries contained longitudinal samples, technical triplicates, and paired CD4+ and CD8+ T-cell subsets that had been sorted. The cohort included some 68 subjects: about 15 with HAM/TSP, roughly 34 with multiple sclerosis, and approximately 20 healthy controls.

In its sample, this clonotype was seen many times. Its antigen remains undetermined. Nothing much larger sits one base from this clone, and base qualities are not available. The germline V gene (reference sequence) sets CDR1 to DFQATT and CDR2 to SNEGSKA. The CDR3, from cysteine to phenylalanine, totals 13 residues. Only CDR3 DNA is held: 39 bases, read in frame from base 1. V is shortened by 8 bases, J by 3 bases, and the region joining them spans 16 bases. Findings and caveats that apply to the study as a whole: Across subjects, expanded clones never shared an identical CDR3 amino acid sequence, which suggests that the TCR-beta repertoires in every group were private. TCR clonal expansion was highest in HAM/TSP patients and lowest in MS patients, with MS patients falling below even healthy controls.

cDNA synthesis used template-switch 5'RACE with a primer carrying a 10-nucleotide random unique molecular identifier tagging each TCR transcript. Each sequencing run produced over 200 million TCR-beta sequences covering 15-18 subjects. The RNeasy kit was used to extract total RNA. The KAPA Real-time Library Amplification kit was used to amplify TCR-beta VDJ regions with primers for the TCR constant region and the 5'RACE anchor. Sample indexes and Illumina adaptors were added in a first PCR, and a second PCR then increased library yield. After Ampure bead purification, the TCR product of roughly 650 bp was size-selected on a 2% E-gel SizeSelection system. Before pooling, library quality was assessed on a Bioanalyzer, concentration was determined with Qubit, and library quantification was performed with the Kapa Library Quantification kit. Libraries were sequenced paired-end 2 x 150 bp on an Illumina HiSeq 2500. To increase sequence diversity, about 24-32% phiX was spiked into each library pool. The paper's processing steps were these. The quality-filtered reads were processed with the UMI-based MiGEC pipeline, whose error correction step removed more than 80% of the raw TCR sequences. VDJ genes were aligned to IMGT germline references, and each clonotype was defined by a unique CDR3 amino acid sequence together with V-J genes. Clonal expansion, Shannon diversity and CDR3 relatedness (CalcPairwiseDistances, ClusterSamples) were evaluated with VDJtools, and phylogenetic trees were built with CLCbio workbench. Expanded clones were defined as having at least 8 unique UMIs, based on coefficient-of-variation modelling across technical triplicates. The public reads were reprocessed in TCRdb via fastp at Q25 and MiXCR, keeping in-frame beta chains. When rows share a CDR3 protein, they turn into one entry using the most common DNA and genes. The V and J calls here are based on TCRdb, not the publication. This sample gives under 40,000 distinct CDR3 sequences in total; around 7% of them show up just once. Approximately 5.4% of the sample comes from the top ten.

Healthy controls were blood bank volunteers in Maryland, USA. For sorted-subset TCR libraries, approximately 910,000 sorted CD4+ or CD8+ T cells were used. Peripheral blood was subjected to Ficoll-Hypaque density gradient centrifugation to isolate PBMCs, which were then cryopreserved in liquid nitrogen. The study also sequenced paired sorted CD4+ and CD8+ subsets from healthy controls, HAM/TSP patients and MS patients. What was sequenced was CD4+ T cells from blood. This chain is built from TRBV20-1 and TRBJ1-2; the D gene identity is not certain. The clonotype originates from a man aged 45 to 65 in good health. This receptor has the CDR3 CSPPPGLDYGYTF. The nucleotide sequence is TGCAGTCCACCGCCTGGGTTGGACTATGGCTACACCTTC.